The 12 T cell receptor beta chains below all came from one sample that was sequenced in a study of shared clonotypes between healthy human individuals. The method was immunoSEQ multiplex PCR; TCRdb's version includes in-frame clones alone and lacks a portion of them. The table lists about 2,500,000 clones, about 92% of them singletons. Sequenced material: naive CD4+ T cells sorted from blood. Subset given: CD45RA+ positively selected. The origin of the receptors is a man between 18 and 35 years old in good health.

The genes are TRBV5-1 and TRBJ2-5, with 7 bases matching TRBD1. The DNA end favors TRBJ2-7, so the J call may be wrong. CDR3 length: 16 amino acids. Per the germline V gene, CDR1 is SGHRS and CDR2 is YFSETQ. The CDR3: CASSLEGQTKTYEQYF. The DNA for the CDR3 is TGCGCCAGCAGCTTGGAGGGACAGACTAAGACCTACGAGCAGTACTTC.

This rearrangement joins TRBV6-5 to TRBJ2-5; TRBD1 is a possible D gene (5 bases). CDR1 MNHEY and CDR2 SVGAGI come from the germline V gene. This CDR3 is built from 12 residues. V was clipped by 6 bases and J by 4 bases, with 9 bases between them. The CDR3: CASRTGAETQYF. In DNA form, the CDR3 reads TGTGCCAGCAGGACTGGGGCAGAGACCCAGTACTTC.

CDR3 sequence reads: CASSLRAGGGDTQYF. CDR3 nucleotides: TGCGCCAGCAGCCTCCGAGCCGGGGGCGGGGATACGCAGTATTTT. V and J are TRBV4-1 and TRBJ2-3; D is tentatively TRBD1 or TRBD2 (6 bases each). This CDR3 has 15 amino acids. V lost 4 bases and J 6 bases, leaving 17 bases between the germline ends. Germline assignment: CDR1 MGHRA and CDR2 YSYEKL.

The CDR3 sequence is CASSLHREATQYF. Written as DNA, the CDR3 is TGTGCCAGCAGTTTACACAGGGAGGCCACGCAGTATTTT. The chain joins TRBV6-5 to TRBJ2-3; D may match TRBD1 or TRBD2 (6 bases each). V gave up 4 bases and J gave up 9 bases, with 14 bases separating them. This CDR3 is built from 13 residues. Germline CDR1 is MNHEY and CDR2 is SVGAGI.

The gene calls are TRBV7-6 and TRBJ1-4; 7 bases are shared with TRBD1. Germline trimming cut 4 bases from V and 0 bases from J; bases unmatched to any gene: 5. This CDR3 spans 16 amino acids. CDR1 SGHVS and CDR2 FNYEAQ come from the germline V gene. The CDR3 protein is CASSYGQATTNEKLFF. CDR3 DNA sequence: TGTGCCAGCAGCTACGGACAGGCCACAACTAATGAAAAACTGTTTTTT.

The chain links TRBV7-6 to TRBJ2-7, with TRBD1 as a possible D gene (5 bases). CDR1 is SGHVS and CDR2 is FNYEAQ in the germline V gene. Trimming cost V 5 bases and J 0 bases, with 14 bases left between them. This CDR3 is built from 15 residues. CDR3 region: CASSKQQAFSYEQYF. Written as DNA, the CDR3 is TGTGCCAGCAGCAAACAACAGGCGTTCTCCTACGAGCAGTACTTC.

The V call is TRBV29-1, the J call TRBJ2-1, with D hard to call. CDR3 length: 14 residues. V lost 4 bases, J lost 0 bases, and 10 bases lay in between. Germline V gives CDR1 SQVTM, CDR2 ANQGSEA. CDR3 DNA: TGCAGCGTTGTGGGCAGAATCTCCTACAATGAGCAGTTCTTC. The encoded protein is CSVVGRISYNEQFF.

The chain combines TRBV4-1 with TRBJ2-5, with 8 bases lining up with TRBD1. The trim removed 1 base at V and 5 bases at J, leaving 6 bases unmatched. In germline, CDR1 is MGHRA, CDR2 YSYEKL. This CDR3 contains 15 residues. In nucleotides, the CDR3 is TGCGCCAGCAGCCAAGGGTCCAGGGGGCTGGAGACCCAGTACTTC. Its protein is CASSQGSRGLETQYF.

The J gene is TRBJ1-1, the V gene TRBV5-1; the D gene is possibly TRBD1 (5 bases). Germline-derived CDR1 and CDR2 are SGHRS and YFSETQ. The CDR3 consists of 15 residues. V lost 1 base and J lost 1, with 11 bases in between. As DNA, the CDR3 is TGCGCCAGCAGCTTGCTAGGACACCCGAACACTGAAGCTTTCTTT. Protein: CASSLLGHPNTEAFF. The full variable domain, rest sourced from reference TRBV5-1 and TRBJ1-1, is KAGVTQTPRYLIKTRGQQVTLSCSPISGHRSVSWYQQTPGQGLQFLFEYFSETQRNKGNFPGRFSGRQFSNSRSEMNVSTLELGDSALYLCASSLLGHPNTEAFFGQGTRLTVV.

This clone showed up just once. CDR3 sequence (DNA): TGTGCCAGCTCACCGGGGGCCCTAGGCGAGACCCAGTACTTC. This gives the protein CASSPGALGETQYF. V and J are TRBV18 and TRBJ2-5; D might be TRBD1 (6 bases). V lost 3 bases to trimming and J lost 5 bases, with 13 bases between them. Looked up from germline, CDR1 is KGHSH and CDR2 is LQKENI. This CDR3 is 14 amino acids long.

The CDR3 coding sequence is TGCGCCAGCAGCTCCCCCGCGGGGATCCAAGAGACCCAGTACTTC. Residues: CASSSPAGIQETQYF. The gene calls are TRBV5-1 and TRBJ2-5, with TRBD2 as a possible D gene (6 bases). Deletions cut 3 bases from V and 1 base from J, with 13 bases between. Germline V gene sequence: CDR1 SGHRS, CDR2 YFSETQ. The CDR3 extends over 15 amino acids.

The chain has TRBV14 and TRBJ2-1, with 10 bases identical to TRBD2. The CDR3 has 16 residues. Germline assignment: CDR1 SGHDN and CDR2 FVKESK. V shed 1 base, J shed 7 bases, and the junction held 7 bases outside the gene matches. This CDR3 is CASSQGFSGRANEQFF. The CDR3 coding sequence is TGTGCCAGCAGCCAAGGTTTCAGCGGGAGGGCAAATGAGCAGTTCTTC. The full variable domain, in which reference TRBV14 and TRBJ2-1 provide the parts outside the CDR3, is EAGVTQFPSHSVIEKGQTVTLRCDPISGHDNLYWYRRVMGKEIKFLLHFVKESKQDESGMPNNRFLAERTGGTYSTLKVQPAELEDSGVYFCASSQGFSGRANEQFFGPGTRLTVL.